Listed here are 11 T cell receptor beta chains from one sample, sequenced in a study of T cell responses to AZD1222 COVID-19 vaccine (dated by TCRdb to the early 2020s). The receptor library was made with the immunoSEQ multiplex PCR assay. Imported from immuneACCESS, the table was reduced by TCRdb to in-frame sequences with V and J called. These copies leave out some clones; in studies compared against another copy, an unresolved V gene accounts for under half, and the cause of the remainder is not known. The sample table shows roughly 180,000 clones, and 94% are seen once. Roughly 1.7% of the sample rests with the top ten. According to the study, the label for this sample's time point signals: about 28 days (+/-7) after the second vaccine dose. The input for sequencing was peripheral blood, taken 28 days after the second AZD1222 dose. The receptors shown here come from an adult who received the AZD1222 COVID-19 vaccine.

Of note for this clone: The same CDR3 is also encoded by other DNA sequences in this sample. This rearrangement joins TRBV7-9 to TRBJ1-1; D unclear. Trimming pared 1 base from V and 2 bases from J, leaving 2 bases between. The CDR3 totals 12 residues. Germline V gene data show CDR1 as SEHNR and CDR2 as FQNEAQ (reference sequence). The CDR3 protein is CASSLVNTEAFF. As DNA, the CDR3 is TGTGCCAGCAGCTTAGTTAACACTGAAGCTTTCTTT.

This sequence joins TRBV19 and TRBJ2-4; 11 nucleotides agree with TRBD2. The germline CDR1 and CDR2 sequences are LNHDA and SQIVND (reference sequence). The CDR3 totals 19 residues. V was pared by 5 bases and J by 3 bases, with 15 bases of the junction left unmatched. The CDR3 DNA is TGTGCCAGTAGTGGGCGACTAGCGGGAAAGGGGTTTGACAAAAACATTCAGTACTTC. Residues: CASSGRLAGKGFDKNIQYF.

The CDR3 sequence is CSVAAQGRAFF. The DNA of the CDR3 is TGCAGCGTTGCGGCGCAGGGGCGAGCTTTCTTT. The chain links TRBV29-1 to TRBJ1-1; tentative D call: TRBD1 (6 bases). Per germline, CDR1 SQVTM and CDR2 ANQGSEA. The V and J ends lost 4 bases and 10 bases respectively, with 13 bases between them. The CDR3 runs to 11 residues.

This clone appeared once. This sequence joins TRBV9 and TRBJ2-1; no reliable D call. V was cut by 0 bases and J by 0 bases, with 13 bases left in between. The CDR3 runs to 17 residues. Germline-derived CDR1 and CDR2 are SGDLS and YYNGEE. CDR3 in amino acids: CASSVAMMGYSYNEQFF. DNA of the CDR3: TGTGCCAGCAGCGTAGCTATGATGGGATACTCCTACAATGAGCAGTTCTTC.

The chain recombines TRBV28 with TRBJ1-2; the D is unclear. Germline assignment: CDR1 MDHEN and CDR2 SYDVKM. V lost 6 bases and J 6 bases, leaving 20 bases between the germline ends. The length of the CDR3 is 15 residues. The CDR3 nucleotides are TGTGCCAGCAGAATGCTCTCGGTTCGTGGGGATGGCTACACCTTC. Protein sequence: CASRMLSVRGDGYTF.

The CDR3 bases are TGCGCCAGTGCACCCGGTGACACGGGTAACTATGGCTACACCTTC. The encoded protein is CASAPGDTGNYGYTF. The V call is TRBV5-1, the J call TRBJ1-2, with D hard to call. CDR1 is SGHRS and CDR2 is YFSETQ in the germline V gene. Trimming pared 8 bases from V and 1 base from J, leaving 18 bases between. This CDR3 contains 15 residues.

The chain combines TRBV18 with TRBJ1-6; the D is unclear. V shed 2 bases and J shed 7 bases, with 3 bases lying between them. The CDR3 extends over 12 amino acids. From germline, CDR1 is KGHSH and CDR2 LQKENI. CDR3 in amino acids: CASSPENSPLHF. DNA of the CDR3: TGTGCCAGCTCACCAGAAAATTCACCCCTCCACTTT.

The chain couples TRBV7-2 to TRBJ2-3; D possibly uses TRBD1 or TRBD2 (5 bases each). The CDR3 is made up of 14 amino acids. The germline V gene encodes CDR1 SGHTA and CDR2 FQGNSA. The V end was cut by 6 bases, the J end by 6 bases, with 16 bases between. CDR3 sequence: CASSQDWDRDTQYF. The CDR3 DNA sequence: TGTGCCAGCAGTCAAGACTGGGACCGGGATACGCAGTATTTT.

V gene TRBV27 combines with J gene TRBJ2-1; 8 bases match TRBD2. This CDR3 region has 14 residues. J lost 8 bases, V lost 8 bases, and 11 bases had no gene match. CDR1 MNHEY and CDR2 SMNVEV come from the germline V gene (reference sequence). The DNA of the CDR3 is TGTGCCAGCCGACTCAGCGGGGGTTACGATGAGCAGTTCTTC. Amino acids: CASRLSGGYDEQFF.

The genes are TRBV19 and TRBJ2-7, with 7 nucleotides matching TRBD1. Trimming at V came to 4 bases and at J to 2 bases, leaving 5 bases not matched to a gene. Germline lookup yields CDR1 LNHDA and CDR2 SQIVND (reference sequence). This CDR3 comprises 14 residues. The CDR3 loop reads CASSTRQGAYEQYF. Here the CDR3 DNA reads TGTGCCAGTAGTACTCGACAGGGAGCCTACGAGCAGTACTTC.

The chain uses TRBV27 and TRBJ2-3; D gene uncertain. The V end was cut by 6 bases, the J end by 0 bases, with 13 bases between. The CDR3 extends over 15 amino acids. Germline V gene sequence: CDR1 MNHEY, CDR2 SMNVEV (reference sequence). CDR3 nucleotides: TGTGCCAGCAGCCCCTTCGGCGTAAGCACAGATACGCAGTATTTT. It translates to CASSPFGVSTDTQYF.